This T cell receptor beta chain was sequenced for a study of T cell changes during pregnancy in multiple sclerosis. The CDR3 has 16 residues. The V end lost 1 base, the J end lost 0 bases, and 13 bases lay between the germline ends. Germline V CDR1 and CDR2: SEHNR, FQNEAQ (reference sequence). Here immunoSEQ multiplex PCR was the method, and the copy in TCRdb shows in-frame clones only, minus some. The sample contains 59,000 or so clones, roughly 92% of which appear only once. This clone was counted a single time. This TCR derives from a female donor in good health, enrolled as a control in a pregnancy study. This chain connects TRBV7-9 to TRBJ2-7; D is uncertain. The sequencing here drew on peripheral blood, taken in the third trimester of pregnancy. CDR3 protein: CASSLEAPRSSYEQYF. CDR3 DNA sequence: TGTGCCAGCAGCTTAGAGGCTCCAAGGAGCTCCTACGAGCAGTACTTC. Drawing the rest from reference TRBV7-9 and TRBJ2-7, the complete variable domain is DTGVSQNPRHKITKRGQNVTFRCDPISEHNRLYWYRQTLGQGPEFLTYFQNEAQLEKSRLLSDRFSAERPKGSFSTLEIQRTEQGDSAMYLCASSLEAPRSSYEQYFGPGTRLTVT.